The sequence of this T cell receptor (beta chain) was determined in a study of control samples from healthy donors and cancer patients. The CDR3 contains 14 residues. The ends lost 5 bases at V and 8 bases at J; junction bases unmatched: 5. Germline CDR1 reads SEHNR; CDR2 reads FQNEAQ (reference sequence). Profiling relied on immunoSEQ multiplex PCR, and the TCRdb table lists in-frame clones only, not all of them. The sample holds just under 80,000 clones, around nine tenths seen once. V is TRBV7-9 and J is TRBJ2-1, with TRBD2 matching 11 bases. Sequencing input: PBMCs. The source of this sequence is a woman aged 60-75 years with head and neck cancer. CDR3 DNA: TGTGCCAGCAGCCAGACTAGCGGGATGGATGAGCAGTTCTTC. As protein: CASSQTSGMDEQFF.